The next 18 T cell receptor beta chains were all read from a single sample in a study of blood T cells in healthy people across ages. The use of a sample-barcoded 5' primer and a J-beta primer mix characterized a second PCR of about 6 to 12 cycles. MiXCR, applied by TCRdb to the 5' RACE reads, yields one record per CDR3 protein. The table lists fewer than 950,000 distinct CDR3 sequences, roughly 40% of them singletons, with over 10% in the top ten. The sample consisted of blood. The receptor set was obtained from a man younger than 35 in good health.

The J gene is TRBJ2-7, the V gene TRBV2; D not certain. The CDR3 is 13 residues long. The ends were cut back, 2 bases at V and 5 bases at J, with 10 bases in the middle. The germline V gene has CDR1 SNHLY and CDR2 FYNNEI. The CDR3, as DNA: TGTGCCAGCAGTGAAAACGAGGTCCACGAGCAGTACTTC. As protein: CASSENEVHEQYF.

The gene calls are TRBV29-1 and TRBJ1-2; D is uncertain. The germline gives CDR1 SQVTM, CDR2 ANQGSEA. The CDR3 length is 10 residues. Trimming removed 6 bases at V and 7 bases at J, with 9 bases between. The CDR3 spells CSVEQSGYTF. For the CDR3, the DNA is TGCAGCGTCGAACAGTCTGGCTACACCTTC.

This clonotype was counted ten times or more. The chain links TRBV6-4 to TRBJ2-3; 8 bases fit TRBD2. Germline V lookup: CDR1 MRHNA, CDR2 SNTAGT. The trim removed 2 bases at V and 1 base at J, leaving 2 bases unmatched. The CDR3 extends over 15 amino acids. CDR3 residues: CASSDEAGGTDTQYF. The CDR3 DNA reads as TGTGCCAGCAGTGACGAAGCGGGGGGCACAGATACGCAGTATTTT.

This clonotype was observed many times. Compared with germline, one end of the junction differs, possibly owing to a read error. This rearrangement joins TRBV12-3 or TRBV12-4 to TRBJ1-2, with D unclear. CDR3 size: 12 residues. The CDR3 spells CASSLGYYGYTF. Written as DNA, the CDR3 is TGTGCCAGCAGCTTAGGTTACTATGGCTACACCTTC.

This clonotype turned up a few times. J is TRBJ1-5 and V is TRBV20-1, with D possibly TRBD1 on 5 matching bases. The V gene's germline CDR1 is DFQATT and CDR2 SNEGSKA (reference sequence). The CDR3 extends over 16 amino acids. V gave up 6 bases and J gave up 3 bases, with 21 bases separating them. The CDR3 loop reads CSARAGGGVNNQPQHF. The CDR3 bases are TGCAGTGCACGTGCTGGGGGGGGGGTTAACAATCAGCCCCAGCATTTT.

Regarding this clonotype: Just one base apart from a much larger clone, this may be a read error. This chain uses TRBV4-1 with TRBJ2-5, with TRBD2 identical over 9 bases. Germline V gene sequence: CDR1 MGHRA, CDR2 YSYEKL. The CDR3 consists of 15 residues. The CDR3 here is CANSPRLAEQETQYF. CDR3 coding DNA: TGCGCCAACAGCCCGCGACTAGCGGAGCAAGAGACCCAGTACTTC.

A remark on this clonotype: The junction and the germline gene differ at one end; a read error may be behind it. This sequence joins TRBV29-1 and TRBJ1-2; D perhaps matches TRBD1 (5 bases). The CDR3 runs to 14 residues. CDR1 SQVTM and CDR2 ANQGSEA come from the germline V gene. The CDR3 DNA is TGCAGCGTTGATTTCGAGGGGTTTGACTATGGCTGCACCTTC. Its protein product is CSVDFEGFDYGCTF. Full variable domain (missing parts from reference TRBV29-1 and TRBJ1-2): SAVISQKPSRDICQRGTSLTIQCQVDSQVTMMFWYRQQPGQSLTLIATANQGSEATYESGFVIDKFPISRPNLTFSTLTVSNMSPEDSSIYLCSVDFEGFDYGCTFGSGTRLTVV.

This chain connects TRBV20-1 to TRBJ2-7; the D is unclear. The J call is uncertain, as TRBJ2-5 better fits the DNA end. The V gene's germline CDR1 is DFQATT and CDR2 SNEGSKA (reference sequence). The CDR3 length is 13 residues. The CDR3 region is CSARKVEFETQYF. CDR3 sequence (DNA): TGCAGTGCTAGGAAAGTAGAGTTTGAGACCCAGTACTTC.

The sample holds many counts of this clonotype. Germline and junction disagree at one end, which may indicate a read error. The chain joins TRBV3-1 to TRBJ1-2, with D perhaps matching TRBD1 (6 bases). The CDR3 length is 13 residues. Germline loops: CDR1 LGHDT, CDR2 YNNKEL (reference sequence). The CDR3, as DNA: TGCGCCAGCAGCCAAGAACAGGGCTATGGCTACACCTTC. This gives the protein CASSQEQGYGYTF.

The V and J genes are TRBV14 and TRBJ2-3; D might be TRBD2 (6 bases). CDR3 length equals 18 residues. V lost 3 bases and J lost 2, with 21 bases in between. Germline assignment: CDR1 SGHDN and CDR2 FVKESK. CDR3 in DNA: TGTGCCAGCAGCCACCCCCGGCCGGGGGAGCCCTTCACAGATACGCAGTATTTT. Translated: CASSHPRPGEPFTDTQYF. Full variable domain (outside the CDR3, taken from reference TRBV14 and TRBJ2-3): EAGVTQFPSHSVIEKGQTVTLRCDPISGHDNLYWYRRVMGKEIKFLLHFVKESKQDESGMPNNRFLAERTGGTYSTLKVQPAELEDSGVYFCASSHPRPGEPFTDTQYFGPGTRLTVL.

This clonotype has ten or more counts. The chain carries TRBV12-3 or TRBV12-4 and TRBJ1-1, with D hard to call. V lost 7 bases to trimming and J lost 5 bases, with 11 bases between them. CDR3 length: 12 amino acids. The CDR3 region is CASTLISTEAFF. CDR3 coding DNA: TGTGCCAGCACCCTCATCAGTACTGAAGCTTTCTTT.

The V gene is TRBV7-8, the J gene TRBJ1-6; D might be TRBD1 (5 bases). The V end lost 5 bases, the J end lost 0 bases, and 23 bases lay between the germline ends. From germline, CDR1 is SGHVS and CDR2 FQNEAQ. The CDR3 covers 20 residues. The CDR3 DNA is TGTGCCAGCAGCCCCCCCAAGGGGATAGGGGCAAGCTCCTATAATTCACCCCTCCACTTT. Its translation: CASSPPKGIGASSYNSPLHF. The whole variable domain, remainder taken from reference TRBV7-8 and TRBJ1-6, is GAGVSQSPRYKVAKRGQDVALRCDPISGHVSLFWYQQALGQGPEFLTYFQNEAQLDKSGLPSDRFFAERPEGSVSTLKIQRTQQEDSAVYLCASSPPKGIGASSYNSPLHFGNGTRLTVT.

A word on this clonotype: A much larger clonotype is one base distant, so this may be a read error. The chain is built from TRBV4-1 and TRBJ2-7; weak D call: TRBD2 (5 bases). Germline assignment: CDR1 MGHRA and CDR2 YSYEKL. The CDR3 is made up of 17 amino acids. V lost 0 bases and J lost 7, with 22 bases in between. The CDR3 sequence: CASSQDSLALAYNEQYF. The CDR3 DNA is TGCGCCAGCAGCCAAGATTCGCTAGCTCTCGCCTACAATGAGCAGTACTTC.

The chain joins TRBV9 to TRBJ2-7; the match to TRBD2 covers 11 bases. This CDR3 is built from 16 residues. Trimming cost V 4 bases and J 7 bases; bases outside gene matches: 13. Looked up from germline, CDR1 is SGDLS and CDR2 is YYNGEE. In DNA, the CDR3 is TGTGCCAGCAGCCCTAGCGGGGGGCCAATCTACAATGAGCAGTACTTC. Translated: CASSPSGGPIYNEQYF.

The chain combines TRBV5-1 with TRBJ1-1; D is unresolved. Germline V gene lookup returns CDR1 SGHRS and CDR2 YFSETQ. V was clipped by 4 bases and J by 1 base, with 11 bases between them. CDR3 length: 14 residues. The CDR3 region has the DNA TGCGCCAGCAGCCAAACCGTCCCGAACACTGAAGCTTTCTTT. It specifies CASSQTVPNTEAFF.

In the case of this clonotype: This could be a read error, since a much larger clone is one nucleotide away. The V gene is TRBV15, the J gene TRBJ2-1; D not certain. This CDR3 has 12 amino acids. The V gene lost 5 bases and the J gene lost 10 bases, with 12 bases spanning the gap. The germline V gene has CDR1 LNHNV and CDR2 YYDKDF (reference sequence). CDR3 sequence: CATSLPAYEQFF. The CDR3 bases are TGTGCCACCAGCTTACCCGCCTACGAGCAGTTCTTC.

The genes are TRBV28 and TRBJ1-6; 9 nucleotides line up with TRBD1. The V gene end was trimmed by 5 bases and the J gene end by 6 bases; junction bases not matched to a gene: 5. Germline assignment: CDR1 MDHEN and CDR2 SYDVKM. The CDR3 has 15 residues. CDR3 in amino acids: CASSNGDRVNSPLHF. The CDR3 bases are TGTGCCAGCAGTAACGGGGACAGGGTTAATTCACCCCTCCACTTT.

This clonotype came up a few times. V usage is TRBV27 and J usage is TRBJ2-7; D may be TRBD1 (5 bases). This CDR3 is built from 15 residues. The V end was cut by 6 bases, the J end by 7 bases, with 22 bases between. The V gene's germline CDR1 is MNHEY and CDR2 SMNVEV (reference sequence). This CDR3 is CASSLDSNYYNEQYF. The CDR3 coding sequence is TGTGCCAGCAGCCTAGACAGCAACTACTACAATGAGCAGTACTTC.